One and the same sample provided the 11 T cell receptor beta chains below, sequenced in a study of T cell clusters in autoimmune cytopenias. TRB rearrangements were amplified by touch-down multiplex PCR with mixed TRB-A/B primers. TCRdb reprocessed the multiplex PCR reads and reports one entry per CDR3 protein, with no DNA. This repertoire includes 3,000 to 4,000 distinct CDR3 sequences. Some 38,000 genome equivalents of blood DNA were amplified for TRB. The sample also formed part of further work on T cell repertoires in aging, cancer and after chemotherapy.

Material for sequencing was peripheral blood. These receptors were obtained from a human donor in good health.

Considering frequency, this clonotype is medium-sized. The V gene is TRBV27, the J gene TRBJ1-4. The germline CDR1 and CDR2 sequences are MNHEY and SMNVEV (reference sequence). The length of the CDR3 is 12 residues. The CDR3 here is CASGAQPEKLFF.

This clonotype is labeled medium-sized based on frequency. This chain connects TRBV18 to TRBJ2-2; TCRdb outputs TRBD2, but without DNA this stays unchecked. Germline V gene sequence: CDR1 KGHSH, CDR2 LQKENI. This CDR3 has 15 amino acids. The CDR3 spells CASSPGRERTGELFF.

V is TRBV28 and J is TRBJ1-2. Germline CDR1 MDHEN, CDR2 SYDVKM. This CDR3 is 13 amino acids long. This CDR3 reads CASSLEADYGYTF.

V is TRBV20-1 and J is TRBJ2-7; TCRdb lists TRBD1, though no DNA is available to test this call. This CDR3 region has 15 residues. In germline, CDR1 is DFQATT, CDR2 SNEGSKA (reference sequence). The CDR3 reads CSARVSGQGGREQYF.

This clonotype is identified as medium-sized (0.01 to 0.1%) from frequency. The chain has TRBV7-9 and TRBJ1-2. The germline gives CDR1 SEHNR, CDR2 FQNEAQ (reference sequence). There are 13 residues in the CDR3. The CDR3 protein is CASSYEANYGYTF. The full variable domain, its missing parts supplied by reference TRBV7-9 and TRBJ1-2, is DTGVSQNPRHKITKRGQNVTFRCDPISEHNRLYWYRQTLGQGPEFLTYFQNEAQLEKSRLLSDRFSAERPKGSFSTLEIQRTEQGDSAMYLCASSYEANYGYTFGSGTRLTVV.

This clonotype is medium-sized by frequency. The rearrangement links TRBV7-2 to TRBJ2-3; TCRdb picks TRBD1, but there is no DNA to check that call. CDR1 and CDR2 (germline): SGHTA, FQGNSA. CDR3 length equals 15 residues. The CDR3 region is CASSLWTGVTDTQYF.

The V and J genes are TRBV5-4 and TRBJ2-1; without DNA, the TCRdb call of TRBD2 cannot be checked. Germline assignment: CDR1 SGHNT and CDR2 YYREEE (reference sequence). The CDR3 runs 15 residues. The CDR3 loop reads CASSFGLAGLDEQFF.

This clonotype is classed as medium-sized by frequency. This CDR3 is CASSSSGPLYNEQFF. The chain combines TRBV7-9 with TRBJ2-1. The germline gives CDR1 SEHNR, CDR2 FQNEAQ (reference sequence). The CDR3 has 15 residues.

Considering frequency, this clonotype is medium-sized. CDR3 protein: CASSDSTGGPDTQYF. The gene calls are TRBV6-4 and TRBJ2-3; lacking DNA, the TRBD2 call made by TCRdb goes unchecked. The CDR3 runs 15 residues. Germline V gene lookup returns CDR1 MRHNA and CDR2 SNTAGT.

This clonotype is medium-sized by frequency. The chain uses TRBV30 and TRBJ2-7. CDR1 GTSNPN and CDR2 SVGIG come from the germline V gene (reference sequence). CDR3 length equals 14 residues. CDR3 loop: CAWGLDQGPYEQYF.

Considering frequency, this clonotype is medium-sized (0.01 to 0.1%). CDR3 amino acids: CASSHRGLQFF. The rearrangement joins TRBV21-1 to TRBJ2-1; absent DNA, TCRdb's TRBD2 call cannot be checked. TRBV21-1 is designated a pseudogene. The CDR3 contains 11 residues.